The 29 T cell receptor beta chains listed next were all sequenced from one sample in a study of blood T cell repertoires in COVID-19. Measured with immunoSEQ multiplex PCR; TCRdb has only the in-frame clones, and not every one. Of 250,000 to 350,000 clones in the sample, about nine tenths were seen once. The source material was peripheral blood. These receptors were obtained from a woman in her fifties or sixties who had recovered from COVID-19.

The chain combines TRBV5-4 with TRBJ1-6, with unresolved D. Per germline, CDR1 SGHNT and CDR2 YYREEE (reference sequence). V lost 4 bases to trimming and J lost 6 bases, with 11 bases between them. The CDR3 has 14 amino acids. The CDR3 loop is CASSLRVINSPLHF. Here the CDR3 DNA reads TGTGCCAGCAGCCTCCGGGTCATTAATTCACCCCTCCACTTT.

V gene TRBV5-1 combines with J gene TRBJ2-7; the match to TRBD1 covers 8 bases. V lost 1 base, J lost 9 bases, and 9 bases stayed unmatched. This CDR3 region has 14 residues. CDR1 SGHRS and CDR2 YFSETQ come from the germline V gene. The CDR3 here is CASSLPGQADWQYF. In DNA form, the CDR3 reads TGCGCCAGCAGCTTGCCGGGACAGGCGGATTGGCAGTACTTC.

V gene TRBV12-5 combines with J gene TRBJ2-1; 16 nucleotides agree with TRBD2. V shed 6 bases and J 8 bases; nucleotides not matched to a gene: 4. This CDR3 spans 15 amino acids. Germline lookup yields CDR1 LGHNT and CDR2 FRNRAP. Written as DNA, the CDR3 is TGTGCTAGTGGCGGGACTAGCGGGAGGGTCTATGAGCAGTTCTTC. This sequence encodes CASGGTSGRVYEQFF.

V gene TRBV4-1 combines with J gene TRBJ1-2; 9 bases line up with TRBD1. The V segment lost 0 bases and the J segment 5 bases; nucleotides outside the gene matches: 4. CDR3 size: 15 residues. The V gene's germline CDR1 is MGHRA and CDR2 YSYEKL. Written as DNA, the CDR3 is TGCGCCAGCAGCCAAGAGGGACAGGGAGAGTATGGCTACACCTTC. Its protein product is CASSQEGQGEYGYTF.

This clone was observed many times. The J gene is TRBJ1-4, the V gene TRBV11-2, with 7 nucleotides matching TRBD1. The germline V gene has CDR1 SGHAT and CDR2 FQNNGV. This CDR3 comprises 19 residues. J gave up 2 bases and V 1 base, and 13 bases lay outside the gene matches. CDR3: CASSLVSNQGVGTNEKLFF. In nucleotides, the CDR3 is TGTGCCAGCAGCTTAGTATCAAATCAGGGGGTGGGGACTAATGAAAAACTGTTTTTT.

The chain combines TRBV6-1 with TRBJ1-2; D perhaps matches TRBD1 (5 bases). The V and J ends lost 1 base and 4 bases respectively, with 7 bases between them. In germline, CDR1 is MNHNS, CDR2 SASEGT. The CDR3 spans 13 residues. The CDR3 is CASSEGGGYGYTF. The CDR3, as DNA: TGTGCCAGCAGTGAAGGGGGCGGCTATGGCTACACCTTC.

J is TRBJ1-1 and V is TRBV6-5; 7 bases match TRBD1. The V gene end was trimmed by 5 bases and the J gene end by 4 bases; junction bases not matched to a gene: 1. This CDR3 region has 12 residues. The germline V gene encodes CDR1 MNHEY and CDR2 SVGAGI. The CDR3 DNA reads as TGTGCCAGCAGTACAGGGGTCACTGAAGCTTTCTTT. Translated: CASSTGVTEAFF.

CDR3 protein: CSVCRDRGLSEQYF. The CDR3 DNA is TGCAGCGTTTGCCGAGACAGGGGCTTGAGCGAGCAGTACTTC. The gene calls are TRBV29-1 and TRBJ2-7; 8 positions match TRBD1. CDR1 SQVTM and CDR2 ANQGSEA come from the germline V gene. The CDR3 runs 14 residues. V dropped 5 bases and J dropped 6; count of bases not matched to a gene: 12.

This clone was seen more than once but under ten times. The rearrangement uses TRBV6-2 or TRBV6-3 and TRBJ1-1, with D perhaps matching TRBD1 (5 bases). CDR3 length: 15 residues. V gave up 6 bases and J gave up 1 base, with 15 bases separating them. The germline V gene has CDR1 MNHEY and CDR2 SVGEGT. CDR3 bases: TGTGCCAGCAGCCCTGACGGGGGATCGAACACTGAAGCTTTCTTT. Residues: CASSPDGGSNTEAFF.

The V and J genes are TRBV30 and TRBJ1-2, with D possibly matching TRBD1 (6 bases). Trimming pared 2 bases from V and 7 bases from J, leaving 20 bases between. The CDR3 runs to 15 residues. Germline values: CDR1 GTSNPN, CDR2 SVGIG (reference sequence). The CDR3 protein is CAWSPLQGGFGGYTF. CDR3 in DNA: TGTGCCTGGAGTCCGCTACAGGGTGGCTTTGGTGGCTACACCTTC.

This sequence joins TRBV24-1 and TRBJ2-7, with a possible D match to TRBD1 (5 bases). CDR1 is KGHDR, CDR2 SFDVKD, per germline. The CDR3 consists of 15 residues. Trimming took off 4 bases at V and 5 bases at J, with 17 bases between the two ends. CDR3 region: CATSDLGAVGNEQYF. The CDR3 DNA reads TGTGCCACCAGTGACCTAGGGGCTGTTGGGAACGAGCAGTACTTC.

J is TRBJ2-3 and V is TRBV7-8; 8 bases are a match to TRBD2. Germline CDR1 is SGHVS and CDR2 is FQNEAQ. After removal of 4 bases from V and 2 bases from J, the junction contained 8 bases not matched to a gene. This CDR3 is built from 16 residues. The CDR3: CASSSRPAGVTDTQYF. The CDR3 DNA sequence: TGTGCCAGCAGCTCCCGACCAGCGGGAGTCACAGATACGCAGTATTTT.

The chain recombines TRBV28 with TRBJ2-7, with TRBD2 identical over 9 bases. The CDR3 is 16 amino acids. V was pared by 4 bases and J by 5 bases, with 12 bases of the junction left unmatched. Germline V gene lookup returns CDR1 MDHEN and CDR2 SYDVKM. The CDR3 sequence is CASSSSVAGGPHEQYF. CDR3 DNA sequence: TGTGCCAGCAGTTCGAGCGTGGCGGGAGGGCCCCACGAGCAGTACTTC.

This sequence joins TRBV5-5 and TRBJ2-1; D unresolved. V shed 2 bases and J shed 1 base, with 10 bases lying between them. Germline CDR1 is SGHKS and CDR2 is YYEKEE (reference sequence). This CDR3 region has 15 residues. The CDR3 here is CASSFTDASYNEQFF. The CDR3 nucleotides read TGTGCCAGCAGCTTTACAGATGCATCCTACAATGAGCAGTTCTTC.

The V gene is TRBV9, the J gene TRBJ2-4, with 8 nucleotides matching TRBD1. This CDR3 has 13 residues. Germline assignment: CDR1 SGDLS and CDR2 YYNGEE. V was pared by 4 bases and J by 8 bases, with 5 bases of the junction left unmatched. The CDR3 DNA sequence: TGTGCCAGCAGCCTACAGGGGGAGGACATTCAGTACTTC. Amino acid sequence: CASSLQGEDIQYF.

The gene calls are TRBV19 and TRBJ1-4; TRBD1 might be the D (5 bases). Trimming removed 3 bases at V and 5 bases at J, with 13 bases between. The CDR3 consists of 15 residues. Germline V gene lookup returns CDR1 LNHDA and CDR2 SQIVND (reference sequence). The CDR3 nucleotides are TGTGCCAGTAGTATGGTGGGGCTCGGGAATGAAAAACTGTTTTTT. It encodes CASSMVGLGNEKLFF.

The J gene is TRBJ2-2, the V gene TRBV7-2; D is undetermined. The CDR3 length is 13 residues. Germline V gene lookup returns CDR1 SGHTA and CDR2 FQGNSA. Trimming removed 1 base from V and 7 bases from J, with 7 bases in between. The CDR3 DNA follows: TGTGCCAGCAGCTTAGACTTCGGCGGGGAGCTGTTTTTT. Protein: CASSLDFGGELFF.

The CDR3 region has the DNA TGTGCCAGTCATTTTGACAGGGATAACTATGGCTACACCTTC. As protein: CASHFDRDNYGYTF. The chain couples TRBV6-5 to TRBJ1-2, with TRBD1 matching over 7 bases. The germline CDR1 and CDR2 sequences are MNHEY and SVGAGI. The CDR3 loop spans 14 amino acids. Germline trimming cut 9 bases from V and 1 base from J; bases unmatched to any gene: 8.

The V gene is TRBV6-5, the J gene TRBJ2-7, with D possibly matching TRBD2 (6 bases). The V and J ends lost 7 bases and 0 bases respectively, with 16 bases between them. CDR1 and CDR2 (germline): MNHEY, SVGAGI. The CDR3 spans 15 residues. The CDR3 DNA reads TGTGCCAGCACCCGGGACTGGCAATACTCCTACGAGCAGTACTTC. Its translation is CASTRDWQYSYEQYF.

This sequence joins TRBV4-1 and TRBJ2-1; TRBD1 matches 9 bases. In germline, CDR1 is MGHRA, CDR2 YSYEKL. There are 16 residues in the CDR3. The ends lost 3 bases at V and 1 base at J; junction bases unmatched: 4. CDR3 nucleotide sequence: TGCGCCAGCAGCCACGGACAGGGGAGGTCCTACAATGAGCAGTTCTTC. This gives the protein CASSHGQGRSYNEQFF.

The chain carries TRBV5-4 and TRBJ2-7; 13 positions agree with TRBD2. V lost 4 bases to trimming and J lost 5 bases; unmatched junction nucleotides: 12. The CDR3 sequence is 17 residues long. Germline V gene lookup returns CDR1 SGHNT and CDR2 YYREEE (reference sequence). The CDR3 reads CASSEGLAGVKGNEQYF. In nucleotides, the CDR3 is TGTGCCAGCAGCGAAGGACTAGCGGGAGTCAAGGGGAACGAGCAGTACTTC.

This clone was seen just once. V gene TRBV7-6 combines with J gene TRBJ2-5; 11 bases are a match to TRBD2. V gave up 1 base and J gave up 7 bases; unmatched junction bases: 11. Germline CDR1 and CDR2: SGHVS and FNYEAQ. This CDR3 region has 17 residues. The CDR3 here is CASSLVPASGGQGTQYF. CDR3 nucleotides: TGTGCCAGCAGCTTAGTACCGGCTAGCGGGGGGCAGGGGACCCAGTACTTC.

The chain is built from TRBV27 and TRBJ2-1; unclear D gene. Germline CDR1 is MNHEY and CDR2 is SMNVEV (reference sequence). The CDR3 is 13 amino acids. The V end was cut by 0 bases, the J end by 8 bases, with 8 bases between. The CDR3, as DNA: TGTGCCAGCAGTTTATCTGGGCGTCATGAGCAGTTCTTC. It specifies CASSLSGRHEQFF.

The chain employs TRBV19 and TRBJ1-3; D call uncertain. This CDR3 has 15 amino acids. Trimming left V 0 bases short and J 0 bases short, with 6 bases between. Germline V gene sequence: CDR1 LNHDA, CDR2 SQIVND (reference sequence). The CDR3 region has the DNA TGTGCCAGTAGTATAGATCGGAGCTCTGGAAACACCATATATTTT. Encoded protein: CASSIDRSSGNTIYF.

The chain combines TRBV6-1 with TRBJ1-6; D ambiguous. Per germline, CDR1 MNHNS and CDR2 SASEGT. The CDR3 has 16 residues. V lost 1 base to trimming and J lost 0 bases, with 7 bases between them. This chain's CDR3 is CASSEDSSSYNSPLHF. CDR3 sequence (DNA): TGTGCCAGCAGTGAAGACAGCAGCTCCTATAATTCACCCCTCCACTTT.

This chain joins TRBV7-3 and TRBJ1-6, with D maybe TRBD1 (5 bases). V lost 3 bases and J 7 bases, leaving 13 bases between the germline ends. CDR1 SGHTA and CDR2 FQGTGA come from the germline V gene. The CDR3 runs to 15 residues. CDR3 region: CASSFGGPGNSPLHF. The CDR3 DNA sequence: TGTGCCAGCAGCTTCGGGGGACCGGGGAATTCACCCCTCCACTTT. The entire variable domain, with the rest obtained from reference TRBV7-3 and TRBJ1-6, is as follows: GAGVSQTPSNKVTEKGKYVELRCDPISGHTALYWYRQSLGQGPEFLIYFQGTGAADDSGLPNDRFFAVRPEGSVSTLKIQRTERGDSAVYLCASSFGGPGNSPLHFGNGTRLTVT.

The rearrangement links TRBV5-4 to TRBJ1-2, with no clear D. This CDR3 is built from 13 residues. V was cut by 1 base and J by 2 bases, with 6 bases left in between. The V gene's germline CDR1 is SGHNT and CDR2 YYREEE (reference sequence). The DNA of the CDR3 is TGTGCCAGCAGCTTGACTGTCAACTATGGCTACACCTTC. Translating gives CASSLTVNYGYTF.

The chain employs TRBV2 and TRBJ1-2, with no clear D. Germline CDR1 and CDR2: SNHLY and FYNNEI. Trimming cost V 5 bases and J 5 bases, with 15 bases left between them. The CDR3 has 14 amino acids. The CDR3 DNA reads TGTGCCAGCAGTCGGCAGGTCTTATTATATGGCTACACCTTC. The encoded protein is CASSRQVLLYGYTF.

The J gene is TRBJ1-1, the V gene TRBV11-1; 8 bases align to TRBD1. The CDR3 consists of 14 residues. Losses at the gene ends were 8 bases for V and 7 bases for J; bases not matched to a gene: 12. Looked up from germline, CDR1 is SGHAT and CDR2 is FQDESV (reference sequence). The CDR3 nucleotides are TGTGCCAGCTTGGACAGGGCCAGACCATATGAAGCTTTCTTT. Residues: CASLDRARPYEAFF.